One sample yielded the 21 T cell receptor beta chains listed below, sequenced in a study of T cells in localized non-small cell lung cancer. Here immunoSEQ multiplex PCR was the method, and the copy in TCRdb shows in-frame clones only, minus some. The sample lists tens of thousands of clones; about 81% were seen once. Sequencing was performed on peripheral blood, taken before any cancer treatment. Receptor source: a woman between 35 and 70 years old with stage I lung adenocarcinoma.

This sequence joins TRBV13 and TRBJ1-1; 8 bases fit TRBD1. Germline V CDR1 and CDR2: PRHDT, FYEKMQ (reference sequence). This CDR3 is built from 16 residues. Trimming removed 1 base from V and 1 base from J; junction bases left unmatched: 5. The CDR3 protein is CASSLAAGGANTEAFF. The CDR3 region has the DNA TGTGCCAGCAGCTTAGCGGCAGGGGGCGCGAACACTGAAGCTTTCTTT.

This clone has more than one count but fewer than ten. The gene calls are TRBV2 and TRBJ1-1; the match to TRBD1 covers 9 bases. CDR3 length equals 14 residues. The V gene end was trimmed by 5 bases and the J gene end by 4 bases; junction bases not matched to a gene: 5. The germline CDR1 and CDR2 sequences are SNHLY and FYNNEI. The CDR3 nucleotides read TGTGCCAGCAGTAACAGGGGGCAAAGCACTGAAGCTTTCTTT. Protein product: CASSNRGQSTEAFF.

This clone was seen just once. The chain's CDR3 is CASSLYEELFF. CDR3 sequence (DNA): TGTGCCAGCAGCTTGTACGAGGAGCTGTTTTTT. The gene calls are TRBV5-5 and TRBJ2-2; D not resolved. V dropped 1 base and J dropped 10 bases, with 5 bases sitting between them. The CDR3 sequence is 11 residues long. In germline, CDR1 is SGHKS, CDR2 YYEKEE (reference sequence).

CDR3 region: CASSVRGSGGGYNEQFF. CDR3 in DNA: TGTGCCAGCAGCGTCCGCGGTAGCGGGGGGGGATACAATGAGCAGTTCTTC. J is TRBJ2-1 and V is TRBV9; TRBD2 agrees at 11 bases. Germline CDR1 reads SGDLS; CDR2 reads YYNGEE. This CDR3 is built from 17 residues. V gave up 2 bases and J gave up 4 bases; unmatched junction bases: 8.

The chain's CDR3 is CAITQSYYNSPLHF. CDR3 nucleotides: TGTGCCATCACCCAGAGCTACTATAATTCACCCCTCCACTTT. V gene TRBV10-3 combines with J gene TRBJ1-6; unclear D gene. The germline V gene encodes CDR1 ENHRY and CDR2 SYGVKD. V lost 7 bases to trimming and J lost 3 bases, with 10 bases between them. The CDR3 consists of 14 residues.

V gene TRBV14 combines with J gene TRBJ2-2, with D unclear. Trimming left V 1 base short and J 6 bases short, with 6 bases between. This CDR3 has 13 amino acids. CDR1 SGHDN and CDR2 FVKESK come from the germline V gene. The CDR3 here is CASSQGRSGELFF. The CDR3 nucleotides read TGTGCCAGCAGCCAAGGGCGGTCCGGGGAGCTGTTTTTT.

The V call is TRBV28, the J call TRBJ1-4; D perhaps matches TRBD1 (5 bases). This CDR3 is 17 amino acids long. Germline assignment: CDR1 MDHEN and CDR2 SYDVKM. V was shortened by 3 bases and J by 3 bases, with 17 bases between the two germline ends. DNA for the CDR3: TGTGCCAGCAGTTTCCCCAGGGATTACAAAGCTAATGAAAAACTGTTTTTT. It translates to CASSFPRDYKANEKLFF.

The CDR3: CASSQEGRGTDTQYF. The CDR3, as DNA: TGCGCCAGCAGCCAAGAAGGGCGTGGCACAGATACGCAGTATTTT. J is TRBJ2-3 and V is TRBV4-3; D remains unclear. The germline gives CDR1 LGHNA, CDR2 YSLEER. The length of the CDR3 is 15 residues. The V end lost 0 bases, the J end lost 1 base, and 8 bases lay between the germline ends.

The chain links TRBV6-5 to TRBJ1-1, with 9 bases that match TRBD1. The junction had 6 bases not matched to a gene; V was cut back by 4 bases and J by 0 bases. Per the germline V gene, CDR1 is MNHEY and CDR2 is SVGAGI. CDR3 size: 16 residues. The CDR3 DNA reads TGTGCCAGCAGTTTGACAGGGGGAGGGATGAACACTGAAGCTTTCTTT. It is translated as CASSLTGGGMNTEAFF.

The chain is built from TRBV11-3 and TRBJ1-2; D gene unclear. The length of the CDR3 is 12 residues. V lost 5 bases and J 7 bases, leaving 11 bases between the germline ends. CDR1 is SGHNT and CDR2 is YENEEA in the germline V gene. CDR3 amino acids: CASSLRSSGYTF. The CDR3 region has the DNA TGTGCCAGCAGCCTAAGAAGTTCTGGCTACACCTTC.

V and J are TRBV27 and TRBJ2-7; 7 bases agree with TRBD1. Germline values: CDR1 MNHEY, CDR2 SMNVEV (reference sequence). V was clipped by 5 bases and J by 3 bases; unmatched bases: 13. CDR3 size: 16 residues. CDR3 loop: CASSPTPGTVNYEQYF. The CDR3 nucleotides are TGTGCCAGCAGTCCCACGCCGGGGACAGTGAACTACGAGCAGTACTTC.

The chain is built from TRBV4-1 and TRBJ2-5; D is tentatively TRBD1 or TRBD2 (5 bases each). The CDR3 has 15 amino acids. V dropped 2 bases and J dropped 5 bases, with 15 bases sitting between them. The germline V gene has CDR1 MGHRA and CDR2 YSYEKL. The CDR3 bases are TGCGCCAGCAGCCAATCGGGGCTCGGGACGGAGACCCAGTACTTC. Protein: CASSQSGLGTETQYF.

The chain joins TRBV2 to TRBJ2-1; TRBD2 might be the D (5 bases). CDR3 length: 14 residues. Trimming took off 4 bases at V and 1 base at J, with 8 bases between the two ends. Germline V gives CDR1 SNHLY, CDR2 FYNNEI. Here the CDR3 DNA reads TGTGCCAGCAGTGCCGGACTGTCCTACAATGAGCAGTTCTTC. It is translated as CASSAGLSYNEQFF.

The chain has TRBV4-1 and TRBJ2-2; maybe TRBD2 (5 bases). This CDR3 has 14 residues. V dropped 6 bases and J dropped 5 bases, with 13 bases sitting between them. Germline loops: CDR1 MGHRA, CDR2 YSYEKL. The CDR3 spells CASRSPLATGELFF. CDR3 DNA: TGCGCCAGCAGATCCCCCCTAGCTACCGGGGAGCTGTTTTTT.

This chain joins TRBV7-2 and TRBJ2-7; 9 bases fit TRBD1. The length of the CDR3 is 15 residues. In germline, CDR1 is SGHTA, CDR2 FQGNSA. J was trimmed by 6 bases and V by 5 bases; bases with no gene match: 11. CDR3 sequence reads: CASSTTGTGFSEQYF. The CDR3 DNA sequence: TGTGCCAGCAGCACAACCGGGACAGGGTTCTCCGAGCAGTACTTC.

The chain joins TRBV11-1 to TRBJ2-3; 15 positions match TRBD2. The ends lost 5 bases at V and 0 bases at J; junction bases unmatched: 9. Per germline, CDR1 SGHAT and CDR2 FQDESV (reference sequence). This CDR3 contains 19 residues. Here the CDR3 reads CASSRGLAGGITSTDTQYF. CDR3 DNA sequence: TGTGCCAGCAGCCGTGGACTAGCGGGGGGGATAACTAGCACAGATACGCAGTATTTT.

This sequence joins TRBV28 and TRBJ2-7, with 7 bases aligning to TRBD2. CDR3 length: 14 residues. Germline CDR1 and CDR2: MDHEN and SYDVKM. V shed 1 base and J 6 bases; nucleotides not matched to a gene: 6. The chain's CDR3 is CASSLSMPGGEQYF. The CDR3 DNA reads TGTGCCAGCAGTTTATCCATGCCGGGAGGCGAGCAGTACTTC.

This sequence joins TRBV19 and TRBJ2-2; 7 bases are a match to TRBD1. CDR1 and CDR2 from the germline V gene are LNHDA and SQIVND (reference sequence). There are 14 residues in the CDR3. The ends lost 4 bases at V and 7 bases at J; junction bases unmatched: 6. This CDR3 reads CASSRQGRYGELFF. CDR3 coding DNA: TGTGCCAGTAGTAGACAGGGTCGGTACGGGGAGCTGTTTTTT.

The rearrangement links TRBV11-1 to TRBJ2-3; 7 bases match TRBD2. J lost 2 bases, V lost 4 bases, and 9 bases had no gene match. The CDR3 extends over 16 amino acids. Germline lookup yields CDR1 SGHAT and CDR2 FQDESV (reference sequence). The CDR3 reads CASSSKTAGITDTQYF. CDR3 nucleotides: TGTGCCAGCAGCTCGAAAACAGCGGGGATCACAGATACGCAGTATTTT.

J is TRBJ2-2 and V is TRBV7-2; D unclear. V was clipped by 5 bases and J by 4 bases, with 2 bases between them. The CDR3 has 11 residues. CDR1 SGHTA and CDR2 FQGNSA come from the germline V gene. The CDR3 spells CASSPTGELFF. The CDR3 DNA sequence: TGTGCCAGCAGCCCCACCGGGGAGCTGTTTTTT.

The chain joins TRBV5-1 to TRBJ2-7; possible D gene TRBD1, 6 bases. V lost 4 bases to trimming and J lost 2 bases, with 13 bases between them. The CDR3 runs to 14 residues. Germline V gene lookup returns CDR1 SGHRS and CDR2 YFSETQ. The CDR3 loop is CASSTEQGPYEQYF. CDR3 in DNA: TGCGCCAGCAGCACCGAACAGGGTCCCTACGAGCAGTACTTC.